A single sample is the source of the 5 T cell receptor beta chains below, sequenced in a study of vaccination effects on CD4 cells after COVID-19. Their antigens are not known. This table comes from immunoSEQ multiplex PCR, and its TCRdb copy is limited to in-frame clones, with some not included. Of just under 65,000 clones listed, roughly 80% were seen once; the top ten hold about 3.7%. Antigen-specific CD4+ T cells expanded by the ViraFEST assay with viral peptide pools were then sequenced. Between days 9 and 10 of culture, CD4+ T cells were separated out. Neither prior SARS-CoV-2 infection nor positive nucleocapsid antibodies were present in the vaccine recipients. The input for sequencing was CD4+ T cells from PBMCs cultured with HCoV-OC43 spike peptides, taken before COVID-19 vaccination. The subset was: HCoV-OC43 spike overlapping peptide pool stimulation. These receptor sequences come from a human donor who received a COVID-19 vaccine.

In nucleotides, the CDR3 is TGTGCCAGCACTACGACAGGCGTGAATCAGCCCCAGCATTTT. Amino acids: CASTTTGVNQPQHF. V gene TRBV28 combines with J gene TRBJ1-5; tentative D call: TRBD1 (6 bases). The CDR3 consists of 14 residues. V was clipped by 7 bases and J by 4 bases, with 14 bases between them. Germline loops: CDR1 MDHEN, CDR2 SYDVKM.

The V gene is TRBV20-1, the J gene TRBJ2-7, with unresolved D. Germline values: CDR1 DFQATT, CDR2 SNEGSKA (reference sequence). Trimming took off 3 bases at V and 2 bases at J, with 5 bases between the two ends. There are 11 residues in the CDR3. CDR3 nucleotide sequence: TGCAGTGCTAGGACTCCCTACGAGCAGTACGTC. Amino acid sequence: CSARTPYEQYV.

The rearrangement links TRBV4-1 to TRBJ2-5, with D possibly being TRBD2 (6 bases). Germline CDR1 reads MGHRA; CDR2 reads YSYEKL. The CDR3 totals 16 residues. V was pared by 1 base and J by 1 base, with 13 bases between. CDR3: CASSQAGGGIQETQYF. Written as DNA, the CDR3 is TGCGCCAGCAGCCAAGCAGGTGGGGGGATCCAAGAGACCCAGTACTTC.

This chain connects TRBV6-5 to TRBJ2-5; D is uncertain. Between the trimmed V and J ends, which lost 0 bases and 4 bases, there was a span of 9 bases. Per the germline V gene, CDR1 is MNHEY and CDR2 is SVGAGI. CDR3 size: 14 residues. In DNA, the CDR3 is TGTGCCAGCAGTTACTCCACTAAGGGAGAGACCCAGTACTTC. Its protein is CASSYSTKGETQYF.

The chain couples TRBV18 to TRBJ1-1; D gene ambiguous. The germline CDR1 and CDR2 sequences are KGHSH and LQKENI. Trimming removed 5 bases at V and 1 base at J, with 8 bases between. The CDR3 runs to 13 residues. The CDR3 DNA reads TGTGCCAGCTCATTACAGCCGAACACTGAAGCTTTCTTT. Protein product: CASSLQPNTEAFF. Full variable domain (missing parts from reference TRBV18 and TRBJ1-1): NAGVMQNPRHLVRRRGQEARLRCSPMKGHSHVYWYRQLPEEGLKFMVYLQKENIIDESGMPKERFSAEFPKEGPSILRIQQVVRGDSAAYFCASSLQPNTEAFFGQGTRLTVV.